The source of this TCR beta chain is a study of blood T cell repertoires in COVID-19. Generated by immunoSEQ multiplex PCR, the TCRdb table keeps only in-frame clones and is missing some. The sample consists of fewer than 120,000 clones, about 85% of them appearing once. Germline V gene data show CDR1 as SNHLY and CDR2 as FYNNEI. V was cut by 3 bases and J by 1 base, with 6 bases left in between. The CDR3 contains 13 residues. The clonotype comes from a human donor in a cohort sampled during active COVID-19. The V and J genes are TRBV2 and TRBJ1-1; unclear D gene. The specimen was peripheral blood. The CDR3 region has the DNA TGTGCCAGCAGTGATGCCGGGAACACTGAAGCTTTCTTT. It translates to CASSDAGNTEAFF.